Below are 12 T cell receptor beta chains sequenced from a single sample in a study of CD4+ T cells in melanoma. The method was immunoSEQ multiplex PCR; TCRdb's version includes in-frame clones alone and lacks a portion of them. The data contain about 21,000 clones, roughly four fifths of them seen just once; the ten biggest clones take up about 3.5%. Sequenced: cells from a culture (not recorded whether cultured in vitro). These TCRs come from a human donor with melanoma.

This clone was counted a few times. The CDR3 region is CASIPVGSNQPQHF. CDR3 nucleotides: TGCGCCAGCATCCCGGTCGGTAGCAATCAGCCCCAGCATTTT. V usage is TRBV5-1 and J usage is TRBJ1-5; D not resolved. Germline V gives CDR1 SGHRS, CDR2 YFSETQ. CDR3 size: 14 residues. Between the trimmed V and J ends, which lost 6 bases and 0 bases, there was a span of 10 bases.

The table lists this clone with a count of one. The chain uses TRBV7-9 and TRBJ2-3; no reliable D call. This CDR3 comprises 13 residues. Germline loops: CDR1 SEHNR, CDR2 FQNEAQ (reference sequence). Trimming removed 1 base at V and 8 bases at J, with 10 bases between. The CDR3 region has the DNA TGTGCCAGCAGCTTAGTCGGTGTCGGTACGCAGTATTTT. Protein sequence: CASSLVGVGTQYF. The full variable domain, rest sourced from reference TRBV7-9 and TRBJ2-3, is DTGVSQNPRHKITKRGQNVTFRCDPISEHNRLYWYRQTLGQGPEFLTYFQNEAQLEKSRLLSDRFSAERPKGSFSTLEIQRTEQGDSAMYLCASSLVGVGTQYFGPGTRLTVL.

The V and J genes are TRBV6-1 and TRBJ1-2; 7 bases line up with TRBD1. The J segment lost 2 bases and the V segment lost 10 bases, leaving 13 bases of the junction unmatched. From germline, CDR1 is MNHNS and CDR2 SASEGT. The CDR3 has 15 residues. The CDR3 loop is CANQPPGQRNYGYTF. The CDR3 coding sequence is TGTGCCAACCAGCCACCGGGACAGAGAAACTATGGCTACACCTTC.

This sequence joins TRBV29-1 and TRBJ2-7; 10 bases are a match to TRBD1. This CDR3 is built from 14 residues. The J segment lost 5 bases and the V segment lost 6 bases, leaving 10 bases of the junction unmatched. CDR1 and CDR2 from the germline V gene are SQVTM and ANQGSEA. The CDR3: CSVLGGTGVDEQYF. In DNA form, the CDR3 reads TGCAGCGTCCTCGGGGGGACAGGGGTGGACGAGCAGTACTTC.

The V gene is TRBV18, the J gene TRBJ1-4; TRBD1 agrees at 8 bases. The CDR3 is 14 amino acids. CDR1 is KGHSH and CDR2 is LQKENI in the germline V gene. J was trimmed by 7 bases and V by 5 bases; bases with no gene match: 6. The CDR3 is CASSSRGQGEKLFF. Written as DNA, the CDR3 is TGTGCCAGCTCATCCAGGGGGCAGGGTGAAAAACTGTTTTTT.

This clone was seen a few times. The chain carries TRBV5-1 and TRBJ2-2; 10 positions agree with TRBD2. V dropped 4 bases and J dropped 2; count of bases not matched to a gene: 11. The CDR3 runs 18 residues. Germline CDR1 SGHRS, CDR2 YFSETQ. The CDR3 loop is CASSPGASGGDNTGELFF. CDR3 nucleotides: TGCGCCAGCAGCCCCGGCGCTAGCGGGGGCGATAACACCGGGGAGCTGTTTTTT.

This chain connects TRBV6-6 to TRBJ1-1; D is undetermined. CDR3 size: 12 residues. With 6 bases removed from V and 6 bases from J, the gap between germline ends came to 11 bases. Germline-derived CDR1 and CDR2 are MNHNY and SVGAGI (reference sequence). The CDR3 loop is CASSGRLAEAFF. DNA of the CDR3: TGTGCCAGCAGCGGGAGGTTGGCTGAAGCTTTCTTT.

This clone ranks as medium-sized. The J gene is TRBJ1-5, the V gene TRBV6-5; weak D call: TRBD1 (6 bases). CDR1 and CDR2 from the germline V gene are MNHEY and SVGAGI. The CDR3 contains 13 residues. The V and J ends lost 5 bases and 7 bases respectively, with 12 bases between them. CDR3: CASSHRDGQPQHF. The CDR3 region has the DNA TGTGCCAGCAGTCACAGGGATGGCCAGCCCCAGCATTTT.

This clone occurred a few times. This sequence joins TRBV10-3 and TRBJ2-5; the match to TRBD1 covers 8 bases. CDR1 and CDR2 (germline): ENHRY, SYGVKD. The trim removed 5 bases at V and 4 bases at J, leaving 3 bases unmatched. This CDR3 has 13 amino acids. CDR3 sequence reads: CAISRTGTETQYF. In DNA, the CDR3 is TGTGCCATCAGTCGGACAGGGACAGAGACCCAGTACTTC.

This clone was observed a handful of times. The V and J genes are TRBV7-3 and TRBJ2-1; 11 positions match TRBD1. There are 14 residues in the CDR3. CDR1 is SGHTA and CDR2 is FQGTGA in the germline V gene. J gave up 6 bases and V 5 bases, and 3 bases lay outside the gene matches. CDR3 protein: CASSPGTGGNEQFF. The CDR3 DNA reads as TGTGCCAGCAGCCCGGGGACAGGGGGCAATGAGCAGTTCTTC.

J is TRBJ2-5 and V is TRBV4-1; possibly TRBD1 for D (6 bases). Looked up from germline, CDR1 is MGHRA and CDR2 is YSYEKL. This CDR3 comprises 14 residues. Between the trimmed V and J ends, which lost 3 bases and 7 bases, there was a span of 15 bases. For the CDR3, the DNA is TGCGCCAGCAGCCAGGGGGCAGCTCGAGGGACCCAGTACTTC. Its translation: CASSQGAARGTQYF.

The CDR3 region has the DNA TGTGCCAGCAGCCATGCCGGGGGCCGGGACACTGAAGCTTTCTTT. It translates to CASSHAGGRDTEAFF. The rearrangement links TRBV7-9 to TRBJ1-1; perhaps TRBD1 as D (6 bases). The CDR3 has 15 amino acids. Trimming shortened V by 5 bases and J by 3 bases, and 16 bases separated the two germline ends. The V gene's germline CDR1 is SEHNR and CDR2 FQNEAQ (reference sequence).